The T cell receptor (beta chain) under discussion was sequenced for a study of T-cell memory formation after mild COVID-19. Findings of the study overall: Whereas later expanders leaned CD4+, clones contracting day 15 to 85 showed a balanced CD4/CD8 makeup.

The CDR3 runs to 13 residues. The V end lost 2 bases, the J end lost 3 bases, and 7 bases lay between the germline ends. In germline, CDR1 is SEHNR, CDR2 FQNEAQ (reference sequence). As for this clonotype: Its antigen is not known.

Using constant-segment primers, 5'RACE produced TCR alpha and TCR beta cDNA libraries carrying sample barcodes and UMIs. TCRdb re-called the 5' RACE reads through MiXCR, storing one row per CDR3 protein. The sample records fewer than 500,000 distinct CDR3 sequences, roughly 25% being singletons. The sample consisted of PBMCs or a T cell subset sorted from them (not recorded which). The chain couples TRBV7-9 to TRBJ1-1, with D perhaps TRBD1 (5 bases). The sequence derives from an adult woman who had mild COVID-19 (a few samples of this study predate the infection). Cell type and time point are not known. CDR3 loop: CASSLRDYTEAFF. In DNA, the CDR3 is TGTGCCAGCAGCTTACGGGACTACACTGAAGCTTTCTTT.